These 17 T cell receptor beta chains originate from one sample sequenced in a study of human T cells and chemical hapten exposure. A single record per CDR3 protein comes from TCRdb applying MiXCR to the RACE reads. Among about 81,000 distinct CDR3 sequences listed, 9.5% to 13% were seen once. Regarding time point: patch test 2, 6 weeks after DPC sensitization. Treatment defined: therapeutic diphenylcyclopropenone sensitization with weekly scalp DPC. The material sequenced was whole blood, taken in connection with sensitization to the hapten diphenylcyclopropenone (DPC). All receptors come from a woman younger than 45 with alopecia areata. Some clones in this sample may be carry-over from other donors' samples.

J is TRBJ2-1 and V is TRBV7-2; 8 nucleotides match TRBD2. The ends lost 5 bases at V and 7 bases at J; junction bases unmatched: 16. The CDR3 sequence is 17 residues long. Germline V lookup: CDR1 SGHTA, CDR2 FQGNSA. Here the CDR3 DNA reads TGTGCCAGCAGCCTTTCAATAGCGGGAAAGGGTAGAAATGAGCAGTTCTTC. Translated, it gives CASSLSIAGKGRNEQFF.

This clonotype was recorded many times. The V call is TRBV27, the J call TRBJ2-3; the match to TRBD2 covers 10 bases. The CDR3 totals 16 residues. V shed 3 bases and J 1 base; nucleotides not matched to a gene: 4. Germline V gene data show CDR1 as MNHEY and CDR2 as SMNVEV (reference sequence). Written as DNA, the CDR3 is TGTGCCAGCAGTTTCCTGGGGACTAGCGGCACAGATACGCAGTATTTT. This codes for CASSFLGTSGTDTQYF.

The DNA of the CDR3 is TGTGCCAGCAGCTTATACAGTCAGTACGAGCAGTACTTC. Encoded protein: CASSLYSQYEQYF. This rearrangement joins TRBV7-9 to TRBJ2-7; D remains ambiguous. Looked up from germline, CDR1 is SEHNR and CDR2 is FQNEAQ (reference sequence). The V end was cut by 2 bases, the J end by 4 bases, with 9 bases between. This CDR3 comprises 13 residues.

This clonotype was seen repeatedly, ten times or more. The V and J genes are TRBV7-6 and TRBJ1-5; the match to TRBD1 covers 8 bases. Germline V gene data show CDR1 as SGHVS and CDR2 as FNYEAQ. After removal of 2 bases from V and 0 bases from J, the junction contained 15 bases not matched to a gene. The CDR3 contains 20 residues. DNA for the CDR3: TGTGCCAGCAGCTTACCCCCCGCGGACAGGGCGTTGGTTAGCAATCAGCCCCAGCATTTT. It is translated as CASSLPPADRALVSNQPQHF.

This clonotype appeared a few times. The chain carries TRBV28 and TRBJ2-2, with TRBD2 identical over 8 bases. CDR3 size: 15 residues. Germline V gives CDR1 MDHEN, CDR2 SYDVKM. Unmatched junction bases numbered 6, after V lost 5 bases and J lost 4 bases. CDR3 nucleotide sequence: TGTGCCAGCAGTCCCGGGGGGGCCGGCACCGGGGAGCTGTTTTTT. The encoded protein is CASSPGGAGTGELFF.

At least ten counts were recorded for this clonotype. The genes are TRBV6-2 or TRBV6-3 and TRBJ1-5; D possibly corresponds to TRBD1 (6 bases). Trimming removed 8 bases from V and 2 bases from J, with 7 bases in between. CDR3 size: 12 residues. Germline values: CDR1 MNHEY, CDR2 SVGEGT. The CDR3 DNA follows: TGTGCCAGCCGGACAGGCAATCAGCCCCAGCATTTT. Its translation is CASRTGNQPQHF.

This clonotype has ten or more counts. The chain combines TRBV30 with TRBJ1-4; 7 bases line up with TRBD1. CDR1 GTSNPN and CDR2 SVGIG come from the germline V gene (reference sequence). This CDR3 contains 15 residues. Trimming cost V 2 bases and J 3 bases; bases outside gene matches: 6. CDR3 sequence: CAWSLSGQSNEKLFF. As DNA, the CDR3 is TGTGCCTGGAGTCTCTCGGGACAGTCTAATGAAAAACTGTTTTTT.

This clonotype was counted many times. This rearrangement joins TRBV2 to TRBJ2-3, with TRBD1 matching over 8 bases. Germline-derived CDR1 and CDR2 are SNHLY and FYNNEI. Unmatched junction bases numbered 13, after V lost 0 bases and J lost 2 bases. This CDR3 region has 19 residues. CDR3 amino acids: CASSEAGQGGRRDTDTQYF. The CDR3 DNA follows: TGTGCCAGCAGTGAAGCCGGACAGGGAGGACGGAGGGACACAGATACGCAGTATTTT.

This clonotype has at least ten counts. The chain links TRBV5-4 to TRBJ1-1, with TRBD1 as a possible D gene (5 bases). The CDR3 sequence is 14 residues long. In germline, CDR1 is SGHNT, CDR2 YYREEE (reference sequence). Trimming took 5 bases from V and 1 from J, leaving 12 bases between them. CDR3 DNA: TGTGCCAGCAGAGCCGGGCAGGGGAACACTGAAGCTTTCTTT. Translating gives CASRAGQGNTEAFF.

There are many counts of this clonotype. This chain links TRBV12-3 or TRBV12-4 with TRBJ2-1; 11 bases fit TRBD1. There are 15 residues in the CDR3. Trimming removed 5 bases from V and 7 bases from J; junction bases left unmatched: 7. In DNA, the CDR3 is TGTGCCAGCAGTCGTCCGGGACAGGGGGGGAATGAGCAGTTCTTC. This sequence encodes CASSRPGQGGNEQFF.

This clonotype has a count of ten or more. The chain employs TRBV5-4 and TRBJ1-2; maybe TRBD1 (5 bases). V was pared by 3 bases and J by 4 bases, with 10 bases between. This CDR3 is built from 13 residues. From germline, CDR1 is SGHNT and CDR2 YYREEE (reference sequence). The DNA of the CDR3 is TGTGCCAGCAGCTCCTCAGGGACCTATGGCTACACCTTC. This gives the protein CASSSSGTYGYTF.

This clonotype has a handful of counts. This rearrangement joins TRBV18 to TRBJ2-1; unclear D gene. Germline assignment: CDR1 KGHSH and CDR2 LQKENI. The V gene lost 3 bases and the J gene lost 5 bases, with 5 bases spanning the gap. The CDR3 is 12 residues long. The CDR3 loop is CASSPQHNEQFF. The CDR3 coding sequence is TGTGCCAGCTCACCCCAGCACAATGAGCAGTTCTTC.

This chain joins TRBV13 and TRBJ2-7, with 15 bases that match TRBD2. Germline V gives CDR1 PRHDT, CDR2 FYEKMQ (reference sequence). The junction had 2 bases not matched to a gene; V was cut back by 3 bases and J by 2 bases. The CDR3 loop spans 16 amino acids. The CDR3 DNA reads as TGTGCCAGCAGCTTTAGGACTAGCGGGAGGGCCTACGAGCAGTACTTC. Protein sequence: CASSFRTSGRAYEQYF.

This clonotype was picked up a small number of times. The gene calls are TRBV5-4 and TRBJ2-1; TRBD1 agrees at 11 bases. This CDR3 comprises 14 residues. CDR1 is SGHNT and CDR2 is YYREEE in the germline V gene (reference sequence). Trimming removed 7 bases from V and 5 bases from J; junction bases left unmatched: 5. Here the CDR3 DNA reads TGTGCCAGCCTGGGACAGGGGGTCAACAATGAGCAGTTCTTC. As protein: CASLGQGVNNEQFF.

Note on this clonotype: Compared with germline, one end of the junction differs, possibly owing to a read error. The DNA of the CDR3 is TGTGCCAGCAGTTTCGGTGCGGAGCTTTCGCAAGGAGTTCTTCTCTTC. Its translation is CASSFGAELSQGVLLF. The gene calls are TRBV28 and TRBJ1-2; D uncertain. This CDR3 has 16 amino acids. Germline values: CDR1 MDHEN, CDR2 SYDVKM.

This clonotype was counted ten times or more. CDR3: CSARENNRGVNEQYF. The DNA of the CDR3 is TGCAGTGCTAGAGAAAATAACAGGGGAGTGAACGAGCAGTACTTC. The chain uses TRBV20-1 and TRBJ2-7; 7 bases are a match to TRBD1. Germline values: CDR1 DFQATT, CDR2 SNEGSKA (reference sequence). V gave up 0 bases and J gave up 5 bases; unmatched junction bases: 10. This CDR3 region has 15 residues.

This clonotype was seen a handful of times. The gene calls are TRBV27 and TRBJ2-3; the D gene is possibly TRBD1 (6 bases). There are 15 residues in the CDR3. CDR1 is MNHEY, CDR2 SMNVEV, per germline (reference sequence). V lost 5 bases to trimming and J lost 0 bases, with 12 bases between them. The CDR3 DNA reads TGTGCCAGCAGTCTCCTGGGGGCTAGCACAGATACGCAGTATTTT. Its translation is CASSLLGASTDTQYF.